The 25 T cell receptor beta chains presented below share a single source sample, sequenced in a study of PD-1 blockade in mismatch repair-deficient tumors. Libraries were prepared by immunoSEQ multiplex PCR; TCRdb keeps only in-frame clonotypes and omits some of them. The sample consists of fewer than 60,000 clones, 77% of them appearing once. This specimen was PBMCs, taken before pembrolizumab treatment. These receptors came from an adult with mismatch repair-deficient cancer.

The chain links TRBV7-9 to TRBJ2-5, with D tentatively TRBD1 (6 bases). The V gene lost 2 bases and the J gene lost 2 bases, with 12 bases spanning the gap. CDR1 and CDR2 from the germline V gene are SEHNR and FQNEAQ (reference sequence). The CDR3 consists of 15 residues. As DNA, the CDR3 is TGTGCCAGCAGCTTACGGGACATGAGACAAGAGACCCAGTACTTC. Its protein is CASSLRDMRQETQYF.

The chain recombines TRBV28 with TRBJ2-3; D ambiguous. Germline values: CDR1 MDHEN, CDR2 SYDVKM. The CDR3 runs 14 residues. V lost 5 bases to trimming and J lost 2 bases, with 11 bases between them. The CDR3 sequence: CASSPGSVTDTQYF. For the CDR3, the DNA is TGTGCCAGCAGTCCAGGTTCGGTCACAGATACGCAGTATTTT.

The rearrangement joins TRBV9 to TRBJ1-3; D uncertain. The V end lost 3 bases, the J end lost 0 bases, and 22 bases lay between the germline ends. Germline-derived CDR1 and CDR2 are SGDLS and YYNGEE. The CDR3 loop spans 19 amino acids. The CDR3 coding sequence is TGTGCCAGCAGCGATAATTCCGCGGGGTATACGAGCTCTGGAAACACCATATATTTT. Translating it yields CASSDNSAGYTSSGNTIYF.

CDR3 amino acids: CASSLDRIGVTNYGYTF. DNA for the CDR3: TGTGCCAGCAGCTTAGATCGGATAGGCGTCACTAACTATGGCTACACCTTC. The V and J genes are TRBV11-3 and TRBJ1-2; D is ambiguous. V was clipped by 0 bases and J by 0 bases, with 14 bases between them. Germline V lookup: CDR1 SGHNT, CDR2 YENEEA. The CDR3 consists of 17 residues. Variable domain in full (rest from reference TRBV11-3 and TRBJ1-2): EAGVVQSPRYKIIEKKQPVAFWCNPISGHNTLYWYLQNLGQGPELLIRYENEEAVDDSQLPKDRFSAERLKGVDSTLKIQPAELGDSAVYLCASSLDRIGVTNYGYTFGSGTRLTVV.

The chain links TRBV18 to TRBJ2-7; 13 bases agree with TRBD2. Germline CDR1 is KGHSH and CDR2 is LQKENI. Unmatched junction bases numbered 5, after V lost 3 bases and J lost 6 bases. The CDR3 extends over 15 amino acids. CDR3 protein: CASSPSGLAGVEQYF. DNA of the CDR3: TGTGCCAGCTCACCTTCTGGACTAGCGGGAGTCGAGCAGTACTTC.

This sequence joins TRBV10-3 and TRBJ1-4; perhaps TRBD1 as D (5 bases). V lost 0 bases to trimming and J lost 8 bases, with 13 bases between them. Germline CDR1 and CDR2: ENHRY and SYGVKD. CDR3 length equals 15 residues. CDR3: CAISESGQGGEKLFF. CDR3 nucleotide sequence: TGTGCCATCAGTGAGTCGGGGCAGGGAGGCGAAAAACTGTTTTTT.

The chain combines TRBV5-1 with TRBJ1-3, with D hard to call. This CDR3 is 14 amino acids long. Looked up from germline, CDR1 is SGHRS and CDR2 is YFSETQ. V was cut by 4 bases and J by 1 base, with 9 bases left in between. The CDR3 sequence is CASSPVGSGNTIYF. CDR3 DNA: TGCGCCAGCAGCCCGGTTGGGTCTGGAAACACCATATATTTT. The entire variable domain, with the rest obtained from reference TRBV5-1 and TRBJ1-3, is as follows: KAGVTQTPRYLIKTRGQQVTLSCSPISGHRSVSWYQQTPGQGLQFLFEYFSETQRNKGNFPGRFSGRQFSNSRSEMNVSTLELGDSALYLCASSPVGSGNTIYFGEGSWLTVV.

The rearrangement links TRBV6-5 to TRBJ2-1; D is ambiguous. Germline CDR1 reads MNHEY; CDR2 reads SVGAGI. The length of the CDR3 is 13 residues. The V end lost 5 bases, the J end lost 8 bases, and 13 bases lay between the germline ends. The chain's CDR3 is CASSRYTLDEQFF. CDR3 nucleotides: TGTGCCAGCAGTCGCTACACGCTTGATGAGCAGTTCTTC.

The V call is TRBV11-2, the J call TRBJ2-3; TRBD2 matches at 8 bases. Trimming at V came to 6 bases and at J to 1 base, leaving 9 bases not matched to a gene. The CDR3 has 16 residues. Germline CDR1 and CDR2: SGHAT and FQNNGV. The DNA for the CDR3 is TGTGCCAGCAGTTACCTACTAGCGGCCCGCACAGATACGCAGTATTTT. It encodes CASSYLLAARTDTQYF.

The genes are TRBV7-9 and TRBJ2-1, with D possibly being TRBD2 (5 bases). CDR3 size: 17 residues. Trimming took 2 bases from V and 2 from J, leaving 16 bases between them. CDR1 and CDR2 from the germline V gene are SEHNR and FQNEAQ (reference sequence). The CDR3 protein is CASSLYPTSTAYNEQFF. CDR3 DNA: TGTGCCAGCAGCTTATACCCCACTAGTACAGCCTACAATGAGCAGTTCTTC.

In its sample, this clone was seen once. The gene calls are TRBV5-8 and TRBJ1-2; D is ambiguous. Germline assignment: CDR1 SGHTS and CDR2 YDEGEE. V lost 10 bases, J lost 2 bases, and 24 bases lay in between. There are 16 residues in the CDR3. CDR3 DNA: TGTGCCCGCGGCCGGGTCCTAAAAATCCCCAACTATGGCTACACCTTC. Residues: CARGRVLKIPNYGYTF.

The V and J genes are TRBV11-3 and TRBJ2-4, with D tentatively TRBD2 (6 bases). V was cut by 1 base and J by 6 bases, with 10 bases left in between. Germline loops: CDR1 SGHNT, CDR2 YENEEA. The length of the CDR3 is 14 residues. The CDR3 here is CASSLAGAVNIQYF. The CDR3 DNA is TGTGCCAGCAGCTTAGCGGGAGCGGTAAACATTCAGTACTTC.

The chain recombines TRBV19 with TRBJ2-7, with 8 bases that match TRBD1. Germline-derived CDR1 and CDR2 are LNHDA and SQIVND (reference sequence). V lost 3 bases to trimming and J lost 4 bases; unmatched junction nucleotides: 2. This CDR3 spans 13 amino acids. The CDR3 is CASSMQGAYEQYF. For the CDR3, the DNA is TGTGCCAGTAGTATGCAGGGGGCTTACGAGCAGTACTTC.

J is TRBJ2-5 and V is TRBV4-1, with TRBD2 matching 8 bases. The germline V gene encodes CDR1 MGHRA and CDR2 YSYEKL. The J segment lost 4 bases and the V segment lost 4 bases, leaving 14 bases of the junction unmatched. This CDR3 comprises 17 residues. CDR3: CASSPAGGPGGGETQYF. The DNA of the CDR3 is TGCGCCAGCAGCCCGGCGGGAGGTCCGGGAGGGGGAGAGACCCAGTACTTC.

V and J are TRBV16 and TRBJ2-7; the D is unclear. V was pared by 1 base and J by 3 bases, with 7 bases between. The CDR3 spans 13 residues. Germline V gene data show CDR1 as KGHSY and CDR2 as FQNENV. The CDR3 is CASSQYSGYEQYF. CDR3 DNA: TGTGCCAGCAGCCAATACTCCGGCTACGAGCAGTACTTC. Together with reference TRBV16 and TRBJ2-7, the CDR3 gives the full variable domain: GEEVAQTPKHLVRGEGQKAKLYCAPIKGHSYVFWYQQVLKNEFKFLISFQNENVFDETGMPKERFSAKCLPNSPCSLEIQATKLEDSAVYFCASSQYSGYEQYFGPGTRLTVT.

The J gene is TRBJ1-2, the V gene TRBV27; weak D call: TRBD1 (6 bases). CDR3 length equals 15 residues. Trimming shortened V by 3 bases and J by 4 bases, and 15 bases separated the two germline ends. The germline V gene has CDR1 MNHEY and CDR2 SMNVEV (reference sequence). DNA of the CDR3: TGTGCCAGCAGTTTGTCAGGGGCGATCATCTATGGCTACACCTTC. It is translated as CASSLSGAIIYGYTF.

CDR3 residues: CASRIQGQETQYF. The CDR3 DNA is TGTGCCAGCAGGATACAGGGCCAAGAGACCCAGTACTTC. The V and J genes are TRBV6-6 and TRBJ2-5; tentative D call: TRBD1 (6 bases). The CDR3 is 13 amino acids. The V end was cut by 6 bases, the J end by 1 base, with 9 bases between. Germline values: CDR1 MNHNY, CDR2 SVGAGI (reference sequence).

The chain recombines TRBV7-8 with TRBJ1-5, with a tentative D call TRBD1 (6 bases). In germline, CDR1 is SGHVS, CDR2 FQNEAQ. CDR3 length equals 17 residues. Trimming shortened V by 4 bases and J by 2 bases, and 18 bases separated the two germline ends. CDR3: CASSSRTAFKRNQPQHF. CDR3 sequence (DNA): TGTGCCAGCAGCTCCCGGACAGCGTTTAAGCGCAATCAGCCCCAGCATTTT.

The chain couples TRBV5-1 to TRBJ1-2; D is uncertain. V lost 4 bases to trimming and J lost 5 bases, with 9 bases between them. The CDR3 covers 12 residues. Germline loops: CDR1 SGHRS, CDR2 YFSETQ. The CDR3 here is CASSRDFYGYTF. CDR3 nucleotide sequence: TGCGCCAGCAGCCGTGACTTTTATGGCTACACCTTC.

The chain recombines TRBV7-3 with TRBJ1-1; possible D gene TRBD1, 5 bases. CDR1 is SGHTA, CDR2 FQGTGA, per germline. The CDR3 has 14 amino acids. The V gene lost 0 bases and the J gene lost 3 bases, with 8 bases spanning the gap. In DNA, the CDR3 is TGTGCCAGCAGCTTAACCGCGGGGGACACTGAAGCTTTCTTT. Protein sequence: CASSLTAGDTEAFF.

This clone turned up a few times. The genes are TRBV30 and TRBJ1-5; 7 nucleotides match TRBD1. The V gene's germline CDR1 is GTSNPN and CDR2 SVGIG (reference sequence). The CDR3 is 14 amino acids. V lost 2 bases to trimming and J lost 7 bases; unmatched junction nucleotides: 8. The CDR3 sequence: CAWSSTGIGQPQHF. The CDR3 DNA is TGTGCCTGGAGTTCGACAGGGATCGGCCAGCCCCAGCATTTT.

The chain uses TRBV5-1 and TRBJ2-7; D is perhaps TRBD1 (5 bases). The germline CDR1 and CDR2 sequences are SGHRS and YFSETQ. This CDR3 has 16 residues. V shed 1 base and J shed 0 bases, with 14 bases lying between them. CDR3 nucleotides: TGCGCCAGCAGCTTGAAGGAGCAGGGCGGCTCCTACGAGCAGTACTTC. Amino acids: CASSLKEQGGSYEQYF.

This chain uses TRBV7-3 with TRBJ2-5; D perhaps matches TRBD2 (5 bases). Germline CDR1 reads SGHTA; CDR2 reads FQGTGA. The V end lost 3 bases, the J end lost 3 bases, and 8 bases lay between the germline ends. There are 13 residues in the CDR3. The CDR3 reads CASSFAGEETQYF. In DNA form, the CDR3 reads TGTGCCAGCAGCTTTGCGGGTGAAGAGACCCAGTACTTC. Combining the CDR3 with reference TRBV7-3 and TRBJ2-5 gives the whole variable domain GAGVSQTPSNKVTEKGKYVELRCDPISGHTALYWYRQSLGQGPEFLIYFQGTGAADDSGLPNDRFFAVRPEGSVSTLKIQRTERGDSAVYLCASSFAGEETQYFGPGTRLLVL.

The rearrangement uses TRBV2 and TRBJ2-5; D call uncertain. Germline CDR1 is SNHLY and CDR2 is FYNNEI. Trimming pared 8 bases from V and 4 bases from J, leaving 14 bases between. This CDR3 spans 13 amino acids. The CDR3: CASGFRIGETQYF. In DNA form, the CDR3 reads TGTGCCAGCGGATTTCGGATCGGAGAGACCCAGTACTTC.

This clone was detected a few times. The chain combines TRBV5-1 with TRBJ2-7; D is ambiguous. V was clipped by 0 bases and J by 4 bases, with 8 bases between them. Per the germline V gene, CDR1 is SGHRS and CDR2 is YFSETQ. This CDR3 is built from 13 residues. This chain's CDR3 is CASSLVAAYEQYF. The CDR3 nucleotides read TGCGCCAGCAGCTTGGTAGCTGCGTACGAGCAGTACTTC.